Here is one T cell receptor (beta chain) with its context. The specificity of this receptor is unknown. No clone much larger than this one lies a single base away; base qualities are absent. The sequencing machine was an Illumina HiSeq 1500. Through fastp at Q25 and MiXCR, TCRdb rebuilt clones from the public reads, retaining in-frame beta chains. Each CDR3 protein appears once, grouped with its most common genes and DNA. Within this sample are about 890,000 distinct CDR3 sequences, with 31% of them counted one time only. About an eighth of the sample belongs to the ten largest clones. The sample belongs to a study of T cell repertoires in cytomegalovirus infection (dated by TCRdb to about 2019). About the full investigation: Recently identified HLA-C-restricted CMV epitopes, whose presentation resists viral immunomodulation, were targeted by peptide stimulations together with well-studied HLA-B-restricted epitopes. Donor HLA type was relevant to the analysis, because carriage of CMV infection together with the matching HLA type was indicated by public TCR beta signatures. Findings and caveats that apply to the study as a whole: The ex vivo response was dominated by HLA-C-restricted CMV-specific TCR beta clonotypes, and the single most frequent clonotype in two of eight donors was supplied by these HLA-C-restricted clonotypes. Carriers of CMV infection plus the relevant HLA type were discriminated by the cumulative frequency of public TCR beta family members in the study cohort and in an independent approximately 350-donor cohort.

The cysteine opens and the phenylalanine closes a CDR3 of 15 amino acids. The sequence is cut down to CDR3 DNA, 45 bases in frame from base 1. V loses 6 bases, J loses 2 bases, and the germline ends lie 16 bases apart. CDR1 and CDR2, per the germline V gene (reference sequence), are LNHDA and SQIVND. The treatment or condition label, read with the paper, signifies: in vitro stimulation with specific CMV peptide epitopes to enrich CMV-specific T cells. Rearrangement joined TRBV19 to TRBJ1-2, with TRBD1 perhaps the D gene, on 5 matching bases. The input for sequencing was cultured CD8+ T cells from PBMCs, taken from culture after CMV antigen stimulation. The origin of this receptor is a human donor in good health (CMV status not recorded). Some clones in this sample may be carry-over from other donors' samples. The CDR3 amino acid sequence is: CASSERGLGNYGYTF. In nucleotides, the sequence is TGTGCCAGTAGCGAAAGGGGACTGGGCAACTATGGCTACACCTTC.